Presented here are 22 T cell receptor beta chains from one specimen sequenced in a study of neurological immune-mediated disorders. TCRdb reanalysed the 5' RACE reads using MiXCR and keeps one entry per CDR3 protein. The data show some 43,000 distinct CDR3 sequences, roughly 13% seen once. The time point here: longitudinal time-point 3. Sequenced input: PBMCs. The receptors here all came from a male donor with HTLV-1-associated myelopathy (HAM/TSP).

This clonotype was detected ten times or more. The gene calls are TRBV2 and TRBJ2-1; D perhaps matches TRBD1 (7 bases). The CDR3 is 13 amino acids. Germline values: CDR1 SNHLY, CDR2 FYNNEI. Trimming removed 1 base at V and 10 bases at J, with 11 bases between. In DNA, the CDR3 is TGTGCCAGCAGTGAAGTTCAGGGGGGCGAGCAGTTCTTC. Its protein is CASSEVQGGEQFF.

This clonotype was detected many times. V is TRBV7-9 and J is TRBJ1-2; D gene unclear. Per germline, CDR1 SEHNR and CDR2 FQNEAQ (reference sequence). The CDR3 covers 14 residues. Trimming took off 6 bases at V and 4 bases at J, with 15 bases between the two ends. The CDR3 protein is CASRPTPLGYGYTF. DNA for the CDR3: TGTGCCAGCAGACCAACACCCCTGGGCTATGGCTACACCTTC.

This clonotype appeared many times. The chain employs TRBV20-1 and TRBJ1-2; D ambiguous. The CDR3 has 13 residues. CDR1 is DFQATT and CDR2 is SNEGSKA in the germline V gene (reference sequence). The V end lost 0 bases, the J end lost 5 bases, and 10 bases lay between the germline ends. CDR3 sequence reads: CSARETVVYGYTF. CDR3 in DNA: TGCAGTGCTAGAGAGACCGTCGTTTATGGCTACACCTTC.

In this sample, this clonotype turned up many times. CDR3 nucleotides: TGTGCCAGCAGCCTGAGGGCGCAGGGGACGACCGGGGAGCTGTTTTTT. It translates to CASSLRAQGTTGELFF. The chain recombines TRBV5-5 with TRBJ2-2; D is possibly TRBD1 (6 bases). Trimming pared 4 bases from V and 5 bases from J, leaving 18 bases between. Germline values: CDR1 SGHKS, CDR2 YYEKEE (reference sequence). The CDR3 consists of 16 residues.

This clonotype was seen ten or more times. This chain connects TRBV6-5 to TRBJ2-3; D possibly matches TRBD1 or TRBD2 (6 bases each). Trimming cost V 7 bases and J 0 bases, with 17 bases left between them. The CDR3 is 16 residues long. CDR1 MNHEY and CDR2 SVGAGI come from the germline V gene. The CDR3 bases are TGTGCCAGCACCCCGTCCCCGGGGGCAAGCACAGATACGCAGTATTTT. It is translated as CASTPSPGASTDTQYF.

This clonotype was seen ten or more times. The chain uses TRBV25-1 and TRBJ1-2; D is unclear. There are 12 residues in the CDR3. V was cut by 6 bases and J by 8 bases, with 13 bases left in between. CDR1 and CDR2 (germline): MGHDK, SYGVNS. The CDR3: CASRDAARGYTF. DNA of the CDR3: TGTGCCAGCAGGGACGCCGCTAGAGGCTACACCTTC.

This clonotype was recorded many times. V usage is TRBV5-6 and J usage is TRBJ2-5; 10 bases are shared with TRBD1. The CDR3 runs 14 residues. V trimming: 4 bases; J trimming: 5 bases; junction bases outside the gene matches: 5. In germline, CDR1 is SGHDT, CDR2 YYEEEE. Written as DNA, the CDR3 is TGTGCCAGCAGCGCCGGGACAGGGGACGAGACCCAGTACTTC. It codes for CASSAGTGDETQYF.

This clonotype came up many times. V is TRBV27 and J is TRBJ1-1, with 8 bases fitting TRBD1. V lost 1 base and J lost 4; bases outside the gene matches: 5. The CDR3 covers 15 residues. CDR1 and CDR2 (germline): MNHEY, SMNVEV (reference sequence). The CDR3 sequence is CASSLWETGVTEAFF. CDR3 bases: TGTGCCAGCAGTTTATGGGAGACAGGGGTCACTGAAGCTTTCTTT.

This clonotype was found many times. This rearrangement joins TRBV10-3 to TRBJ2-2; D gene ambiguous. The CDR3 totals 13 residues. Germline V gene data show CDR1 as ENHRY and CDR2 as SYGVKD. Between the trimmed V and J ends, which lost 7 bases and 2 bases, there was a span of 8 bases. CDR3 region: CAINGRNTGELFF. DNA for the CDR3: TGTGCCATCAACGGGCGCAACACCGGGGAGCTGTTTTTT.

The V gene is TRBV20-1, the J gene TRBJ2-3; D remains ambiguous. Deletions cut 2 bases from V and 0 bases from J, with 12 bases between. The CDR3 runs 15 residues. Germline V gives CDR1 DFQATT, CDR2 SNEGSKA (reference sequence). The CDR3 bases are TGCAGTGCTAGAAGGGCTGCAACAAGCACAGATACGCAGTATTTT. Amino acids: CSARRAATSTDTQYF.

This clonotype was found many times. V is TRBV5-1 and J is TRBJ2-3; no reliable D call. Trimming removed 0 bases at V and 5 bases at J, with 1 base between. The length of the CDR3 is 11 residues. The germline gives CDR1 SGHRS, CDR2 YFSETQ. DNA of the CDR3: TGCGCCAGCAGCTTGGAAGATACGCAGTATTTT. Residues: CASSLEDTQYF.

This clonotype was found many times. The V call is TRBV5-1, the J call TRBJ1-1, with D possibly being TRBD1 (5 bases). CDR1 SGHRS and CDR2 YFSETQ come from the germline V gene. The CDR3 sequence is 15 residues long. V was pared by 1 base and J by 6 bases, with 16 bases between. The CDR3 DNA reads TGCGCCAGCAGCTTGTCTTTGCAGGGTGATGCTGAAGCTTTCTTT. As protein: CASSLSLQGDAEAFF.

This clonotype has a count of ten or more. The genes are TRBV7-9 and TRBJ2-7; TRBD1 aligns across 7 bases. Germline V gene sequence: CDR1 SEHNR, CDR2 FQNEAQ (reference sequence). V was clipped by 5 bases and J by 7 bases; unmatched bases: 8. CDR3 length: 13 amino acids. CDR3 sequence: CASSPDRAQEQYF. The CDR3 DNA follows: TGTGCCAGCAGCCCCGACAGGGCTCAAGAGCAGTACTTC.

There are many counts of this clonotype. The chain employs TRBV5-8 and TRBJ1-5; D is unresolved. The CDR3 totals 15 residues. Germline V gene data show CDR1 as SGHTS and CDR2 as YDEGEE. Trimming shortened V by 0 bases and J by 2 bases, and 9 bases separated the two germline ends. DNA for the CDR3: TGTGCCAGCAGCTTGGACCTGGATGGCAATCAGCCCCAGCATTTT. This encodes CASSLDLDGNQPQHF.

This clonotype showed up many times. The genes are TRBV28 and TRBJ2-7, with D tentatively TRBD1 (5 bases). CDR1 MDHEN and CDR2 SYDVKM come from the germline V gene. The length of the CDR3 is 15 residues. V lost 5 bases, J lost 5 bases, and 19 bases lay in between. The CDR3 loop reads CASSPQTVSRHEQYF. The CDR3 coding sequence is TGTGCCAGCAGTCCCCAGACAGTGTCCAGGCACGAGCAGTACTTC.

The chain's CDR3 is CASSLGPSGGARGTDTQYF. CDR3 DNA sequence: TGCGCCAGCAGCTTGGGCCCTAGCGGGGGGGCCAGAGGGACAGATACGCAGTATTTT. The V gene is TRBV5-1, the J gene TRBJ2-3; 12 nucleotides agree with TRBD2. Germline CDR1 SGHRS, CDR2 YFSETQ. J lost 3 bases, V lost 0 bases, and 11 bases had no gene match. This CDR3 spans 19 amino acids.

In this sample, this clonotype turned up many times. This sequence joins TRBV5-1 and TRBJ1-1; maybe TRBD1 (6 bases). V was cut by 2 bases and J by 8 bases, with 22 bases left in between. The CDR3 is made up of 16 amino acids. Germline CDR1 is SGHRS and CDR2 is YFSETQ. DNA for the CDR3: TGCGCCAGCAGCTTAGACGACGGCCGAGGGGGGTCCGAAGCTTTCTTT. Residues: CASSLDDGRGGSEAFF.

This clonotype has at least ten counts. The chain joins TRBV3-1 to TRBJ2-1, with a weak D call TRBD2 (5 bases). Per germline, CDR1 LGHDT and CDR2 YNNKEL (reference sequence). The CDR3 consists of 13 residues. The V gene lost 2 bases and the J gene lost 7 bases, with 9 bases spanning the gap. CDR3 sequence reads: CASSQSSGNEQFF. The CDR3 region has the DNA TGTGCCAGCAGCCAATCGTCGGGGAATGAGCAGTTCTTC.

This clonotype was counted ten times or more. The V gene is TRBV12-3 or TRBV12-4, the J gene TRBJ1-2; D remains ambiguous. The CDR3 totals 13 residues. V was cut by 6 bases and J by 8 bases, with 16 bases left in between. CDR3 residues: CASSWISSVGYTF. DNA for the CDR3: TGTGCCAGCAGCTGGATCTCGTCGGTAGGCTACACCTTC.

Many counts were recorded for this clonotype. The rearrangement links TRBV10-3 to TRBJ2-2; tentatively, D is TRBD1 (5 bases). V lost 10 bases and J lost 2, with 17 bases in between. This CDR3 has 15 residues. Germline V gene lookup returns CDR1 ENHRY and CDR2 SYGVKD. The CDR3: CATGPGLRNTGELFF. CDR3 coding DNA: TGTGCCACCGGGCCAGGGTTACGAAACACCGGGGAGCTGTTTTTT.

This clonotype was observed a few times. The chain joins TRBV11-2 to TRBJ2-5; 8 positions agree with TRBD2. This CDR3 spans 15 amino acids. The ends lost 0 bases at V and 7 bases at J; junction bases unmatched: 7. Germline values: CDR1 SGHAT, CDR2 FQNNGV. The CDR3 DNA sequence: TGTGCCAGCAGCTTAGATCGCGGGGGGCCCGGGACCCAGTACTTC. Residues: CASSLDRGGPGTQYF. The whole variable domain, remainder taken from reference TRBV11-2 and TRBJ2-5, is EAGVAQSPRYKIIEKRQSVAFWCNPISGHATLYWYQQILGQGPKLLIQFQNNGVVDDSQLPKDRFSAERLKGVDSTLKIQPAKLEDSAVYLCASSLDRGGPGTQYFGPGTRLLVL.

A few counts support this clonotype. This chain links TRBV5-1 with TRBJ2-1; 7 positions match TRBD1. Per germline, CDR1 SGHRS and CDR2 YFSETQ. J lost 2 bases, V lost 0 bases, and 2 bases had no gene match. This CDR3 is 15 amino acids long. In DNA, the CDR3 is TGCGCCAGCAGCTTGGGGGACAGCGCCTACAATGAGCAGTTCTTC. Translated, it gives CASSLGDSAYNEQFF.